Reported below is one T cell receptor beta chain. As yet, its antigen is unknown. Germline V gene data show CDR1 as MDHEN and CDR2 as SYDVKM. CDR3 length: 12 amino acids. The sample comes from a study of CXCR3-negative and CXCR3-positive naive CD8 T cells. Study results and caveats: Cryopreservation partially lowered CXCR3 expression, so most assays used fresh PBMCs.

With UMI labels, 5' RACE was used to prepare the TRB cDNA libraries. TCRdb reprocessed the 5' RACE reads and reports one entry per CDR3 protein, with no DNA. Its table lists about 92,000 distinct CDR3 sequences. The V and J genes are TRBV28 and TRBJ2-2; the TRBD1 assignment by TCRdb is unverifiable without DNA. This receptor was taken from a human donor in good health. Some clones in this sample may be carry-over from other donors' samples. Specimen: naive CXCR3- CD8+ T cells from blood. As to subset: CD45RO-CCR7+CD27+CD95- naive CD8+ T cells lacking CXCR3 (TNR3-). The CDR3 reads CASSPGHPELFF. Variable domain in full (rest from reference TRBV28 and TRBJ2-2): DVKVTQSSRYLVKRTGEKVFLECVQDMDHENMFWYRQDPGLGLRLIYFSYDVKMKEKGDIPEGYSVSREKKERFSLILESASTNQTSMYLCASSPGHPELFFGEGSRLTVL.